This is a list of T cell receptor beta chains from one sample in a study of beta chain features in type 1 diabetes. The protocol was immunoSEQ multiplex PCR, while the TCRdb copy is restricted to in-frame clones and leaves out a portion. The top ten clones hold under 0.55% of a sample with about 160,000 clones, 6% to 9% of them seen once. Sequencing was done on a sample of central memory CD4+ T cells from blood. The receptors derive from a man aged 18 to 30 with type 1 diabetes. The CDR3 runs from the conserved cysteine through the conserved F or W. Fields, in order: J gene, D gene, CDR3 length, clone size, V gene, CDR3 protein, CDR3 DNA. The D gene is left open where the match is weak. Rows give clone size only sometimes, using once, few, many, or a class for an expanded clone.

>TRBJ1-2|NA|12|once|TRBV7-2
CASSNPGYSETF
TGTGCCAGCAGCAACCCAGGGTATTCGGAAACCTTC
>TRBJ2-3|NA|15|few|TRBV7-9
CASSARLESTDTQYF
TGTGCCAGCAGCGCACGACTAGAAAGCACAGATACGCAGTATTTT
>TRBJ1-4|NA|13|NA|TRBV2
CASTEQGFEKLFF
TGTGCCAGCACCGAACAGGGCTTTGAAAAACTGTTTTTT
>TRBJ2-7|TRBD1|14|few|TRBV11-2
CASRGDRGSYEQYF
TGTGCCTCACGAGGGGACAGGGGTTCCTACGAGCAGTACTTC
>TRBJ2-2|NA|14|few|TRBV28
CASSTSSVGGELFF
TGTGCCAGCAGCACCTCTAGCGTGGGCGGGGAGCTGTTTTTT
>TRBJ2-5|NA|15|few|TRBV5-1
CASSLDVSGWSAQYF
TGCGCCAGCAGCTTGGATGTTTCGGGGTGGTCGGCCCAGTACTTC
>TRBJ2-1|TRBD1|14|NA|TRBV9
CASSPRTGRYDQFF
TGTGCCAGCAGCCCCCGGACAGGGCGCTACGACCAGTTCTTC
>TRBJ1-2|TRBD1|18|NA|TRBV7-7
CASSSPTNRGTKPHGYTF
TGTGCCAGCAGCTCGCCAACGAACAGGGGCACTAAACCCCATGGCTACACCTTC
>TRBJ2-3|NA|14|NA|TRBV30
CAWSVRLRGDTQYF
TGTGCCTGGAGTGTACGGCTGCGGGGTGATACGCAGTATTTT
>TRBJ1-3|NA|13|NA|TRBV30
CAWCLQGGNTIYF
TGTGCCTGGTGCCTACAGGGCGGAAACACCATATATTTT
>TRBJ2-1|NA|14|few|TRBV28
CASRFSGKVNEQFF
TGTGCCAGCAGGTTTAGCGGTAAGGTGAATGAGCAGTTCTTC
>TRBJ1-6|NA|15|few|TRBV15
CATSRESGYNSPLHF
TGTGCCACCAGCAGAGAGTCAGGGTATAATTCACCCCTCCACTTT
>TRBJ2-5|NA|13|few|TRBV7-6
CASSFNYQETQYF
TGTGCCAGCAGCTTTAATTACCAAGAGACCCAGTACTTC
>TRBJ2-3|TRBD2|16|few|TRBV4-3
CASSLTGGLAGDTQYF
TGCGCCAGCAGCCTCACAGGGGGACTAGCGGGAGATACGCAGTATTTT
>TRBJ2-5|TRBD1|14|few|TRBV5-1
CASALGTGQETQYF
TGCGCCAGCGCTCTAGGGACAGGGCAAGAGACCCAGTACTTC
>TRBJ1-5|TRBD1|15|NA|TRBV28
CASSPNTGDGQPQHF
TGTGCCAGCAGTCCGAATACAGGGGATGGTCAGCCCCAGCATTTT
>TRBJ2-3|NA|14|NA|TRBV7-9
CASSPGISTDTQYF
TGTGCCAGCAGTCCGGGGATCAGCACAGATACGCAGTATTTT
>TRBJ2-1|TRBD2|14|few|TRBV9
CASSTSGGANEQFF
TGTGCCAGCAGCACTAGCGGGGGGGCCAATGAGCAGTTCTTC
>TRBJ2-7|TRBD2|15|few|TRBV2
CASTGGRGNSYEQYF
TGTGCCAGCACCGGCGGGAGGGGGAACTCCTACGAGCAGTACTTC
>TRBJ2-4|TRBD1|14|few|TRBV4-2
CASSQGQGGYIQYF
TGTGCCAGCAGCCAAGGACAGGGGGGATACATTCAGTACTTC
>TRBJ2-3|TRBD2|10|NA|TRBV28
CATGGGTQYF
TGTGCCACGGGCGGGGGTACGCAGTATTTT
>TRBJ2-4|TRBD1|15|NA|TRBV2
CASSEARTGKNIQYF
TGTGCCAGCAGTGAAGCGAGGACAGGCAAAAACATTCAGTACTTC
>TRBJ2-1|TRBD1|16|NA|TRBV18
CASSPPGQGYYNEQFF
TGTGCCAGCTCACCACCGGGACAGGGCTACTACAATGAGCAGTTCTTC
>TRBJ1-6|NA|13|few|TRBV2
CAGQEDYNSPLHF
TGTGCCGGGCAGGAGGACTATAATTCACCCCTCCACTTT
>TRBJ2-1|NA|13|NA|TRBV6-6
CASSYFRENEQFF
TGTGCCAGCAGTTACTTCCGGGAGAATGAGCAGTTCTTC
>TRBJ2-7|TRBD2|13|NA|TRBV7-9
CASSSTSGYEQYF
TGTGCCAGCAGCTCGACTAGCGGATACGAGCAGTACTTC
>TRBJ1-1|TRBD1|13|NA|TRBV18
CASSPWDSPEAFF
TGTGCCAGCTCACCCTGGGACAGTCCTGAAGCTTTCTTT
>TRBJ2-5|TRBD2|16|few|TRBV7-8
CASSRIAGATEETQYF
TGTGCCAGCAGTCGCATAGCGGGAGCAACGGAAGAGACCCAGTACTTC
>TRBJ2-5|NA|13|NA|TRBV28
CASSLLSEETQYF
TGTGCCAGCAGTTTATTGAGCGAAGAGACCCAGTACTTC
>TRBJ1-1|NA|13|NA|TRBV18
CASSPPEAPEAFF
TGTGCCAGCTCACCTCCCGAGGCCCCTGAAGCTTTCTTT
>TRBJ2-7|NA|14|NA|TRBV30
CAWSLGGIGYEQYF
TGTGCCTGGAGTTTGGGGGGAATCGGTTACGAGCAGTACTTC
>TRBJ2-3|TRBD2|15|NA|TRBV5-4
CASSFTSGGPDTQYF
TGTGCCAGCAGCTTTACTAGCGGGGGCCCAGATACGCAGTATTTT
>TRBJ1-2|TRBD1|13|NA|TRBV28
CASSLGTGEGYTF
TGTGCCAGCAGTTTAGGGACAGGGGAGGGCTACACCTTC
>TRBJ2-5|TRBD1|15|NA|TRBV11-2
CASSLERGGLETQYF
TGTGCCAGCAGCTTAGAGAGAGGGGGCTTGGAGACCCAGTACTTC
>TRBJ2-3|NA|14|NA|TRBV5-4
CASRRERGTDTQYF
TGTGCCAGCAGAAGAGAACGGGGCACAGATACGCAGTATTTT
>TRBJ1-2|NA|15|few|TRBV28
CASSFQVGSYGGYTF
TGTGCCAGCAGTTTCCAGGTTGGGTCCTATGGTGGCTACACCTTC
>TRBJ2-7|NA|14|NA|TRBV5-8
CASSLGHFVYEQYF
TGTGCCAGCAGCTTGGGTCACTTCGTCTACGAGCAGTACTTC
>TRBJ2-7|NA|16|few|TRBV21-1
CASSSVLYRSTYEQYF
TGTGCCAGCAGCAGTGTGTTGTACCGGAGTACCTACGAGCAGTACTTC
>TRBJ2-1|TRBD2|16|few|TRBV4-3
CASSHDLAGGYNEQFF
TGCGCCAGCAGCCACGATCTAGCGGGGGGTTACAATGAGCAGTTCTTC
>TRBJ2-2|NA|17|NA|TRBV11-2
CASSPRRGRNFTGELFF
TGTGCCAGCAGCCCGAGGCGCGGCCGAAATTTCACCGGGGAGCTGTTTTTT
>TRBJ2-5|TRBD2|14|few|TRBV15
CATSRDSSGETQYF
TGTGCCACCAGCAGAGATTCTAGCGGTGAGACCCAGTACTTC